This T cell receptor beta chain appears in the sequencing data of a study of breast tumors, draining lymph nodes, adjacent tissues. TCRdb fed the multiplex PCR reads into MiXCR, producing one record per CDR3 protein. Of around 170,000 distinct CDR3 sequences in the sample, roughly 30% were seen once. Axillary draining lymph nodes of breast cancer patients supplied the node samples. Broader study findings: Tumor T cell lymph node origin was a supported hypothesis, not proven. Findings are consistent with lymph node origin and intratumoral expansion of most tumor T cells. Luminal-like breast cancer showed significantly greater tumor-nontumor repertoire similarity than basal-like breast cancer did. Tumors had less TCR diversity than lymph nodes, more than nontumor tissue.

CDR1 and CDR2 (germline): SGHVS, FQNEAQ. CDR3 length: 13 residues. On this clonotype itself: Its antigen is undetermined. A clone one base away is much larger, so this may be a read error.

The gene calls are TRBV7-8 and TRBJ2-5, with unresolved D. Specimen: axillary lymph node tissue. The receptor was isolated from a female donor with breast cancer. Some clones in this sample may be carry-over from other donors' samples. As DNA, the CDR3 is TGTGCCAGCAGCTTGGGCCTAAAAGAGACCCAGCACTTC. Protein: CASSLGLKETQHF.